This entry features one TCR beta chain sequence. This table comes from immunoSEQ multiplex PCR, and its TCRdb copy is limited to in-frame clones, with some not included. Altogether roughly 120,000 clones are present, around nine tenths being singletons, with the ten largest covering about 4.1%. The data are from a study of cytomegalovirus exposure and HLA in healthy donors. The sequencing input was PBMCs. The TCR originated in a man aged 18 to 35 in good health and CMV-seropositive.

The CDR3: CASRGQPLYEQYF. In nucleotides, the CDR3 is TGTGCCAGCCGGGGACAGCCCCTCTACGAGCAGTACTTC. V gene TRBV28 combines with J gene TRBJ2-7; 7 nucleotides agree with TRBD1. V gave up 8 bases and J gave up 3 bases; unmatched junction bases: 7. This CDR3 is 13 amino acids long. Germline V gene sequence: CDR1 MDHEN, CDR2 SYDVKM. The full variable domain, completed using reference TRBV28 and TRBJ2-7, is DVKVTQSSRYLVKRTGEKVFLECVQDMDHENMFWYRQDPGLGLRLIYFSYDVKMKEKGDIPEGYSVSREKKERFSLILESASTNQTSMYLCASRGQPLYEQYFGPGTRLTVT.